This T cell receptor (beta chain) comes out of a study of blood T cell repertoires in COVID-19. About the study: Spain, Italy and the United States supplied samples that represented acute and convalescent COVID-19. The analysed material was cDNA or gDNA that came from T cells, B-cell-depleted T cells, or PBMCs.

In the authors' workflow: Counts of nucleated cells, estimated from reference gene primer amplification, were obtained. Clones were sequenced by immunoSEQ multiplex PCR, and TCRdb holds only the in-frame ones, with some missing. The DNA gave D and trimming, while V, J and clone size come from that table. The sample has about 110,000 clones, 85% to 90% seen once; the top ten hold about 30%. Sequencing was performed on peripheral blood. The clonotype was recovered from an elderly woman with acute or convalescent COVID-19.

The CDR3 loop reads CASSNLGSYEQYF. CDR3 nucleotides: TGTGCCAGCAGCAACCTCGGCTCCTACGAGCAGTACTTC. This chain joins TRBV21-1 and TRBJ2-7; the table's D gene call, TRBD2, was not cross checked with the DNA. TRBV21-1 is a pseudogene locus. The CDR3 length is 13 residues.